This entry features one T cell receptor (beta chain) sequence. The data stem from a study of blood T cell repertoires in COVID-19. Study as a whole: COVID-19 samples collected from the United States, Italy and Spain covered acute and convalescent phases.

Sequencing was performed with immunoSEQ multiplex PCR; in TCRdb, only in-frame clones are kept and a portion is missing. The sample carries about 350,000 clones, roughly 90% recorded once. Exposed volunteers were people who met a COVID-19 case within 2 weeks before study entry. Deletions cut 0 bases from V and 5 bases from J, with 10 bases between. Germline values: CDR1 MNHEY, CDR2 SVGAGI. This CDR3 region has 15 residues. The gene calls are TRBV6-5 and TRBJ1-4; D remains unclear. Sequencing was performed on PBMCs or T cells enriched from blood (not recorded which). The TCR was taken from a woman in her 30s who had been exposed to COVID-19. The CDR3 reads CASSYSSILNEKLFF. The CDR3, as DNA: TGTGCCAGCAGTTACTCTAGCATCTTAAATGAAAAACTGTTTTTT.